This T cell receptor (beta chain) was sequenced for a study of blood T cells in healthy people across ages. The second PCR ran about 6 to 12 cycles with a sample-barcoded 5' primer and J-beta primers. One entry per CDR3 protein, called by TCRdb with MiXCR from the 5' RACE reads. Among fewer than 700,000 distinct CDR3 sequences listed, roughly 41% were seen once. Comment on this clonotype: Its antigen is not known.

Findings and caveats of the study: Significant beta diversity loss was already apparent by age approximately 38, declining roughly linearly.

The J segment lost 0 bases and the V segment lost 7 bases, leaving 9 bases of the junction unmatched. Germline lookup yields CDR1 MNHEY and CDR2 SVGAGI. CDR3 length: 16 amino acids. The TCR comes from a man aged 80 or over in good health. The sequencing input was blood. The rearrangement uses TRBV6-5 and TRBJ2-4, with TRBD1 matching over 7 bases. The CDR3 protein is CASTDRDRLAKNIQYF. DNA for the CDR3: TGTGCCAGCACCGACCGGGACAGATTAGCCAAAAACATTCAGTACTTC.